This entry lists 30 T cell receptor beta chains sequenced from one sample in a study of beta chain features in type 1 diabetes. Isolated RNA was reverse transcribed in full, so expressed TCRB transcripts were sequenced. The repertoire was sequenced with immunoSEQ multiplex PCR; TCRdb's copy has only in-frame clones and lacks some. This sample yields about 220,000 clones, of which approximately 10% are seen a single time; 1% to 1.5% belongs to the top ten. The sample was central memory CD4+ T cells from blood. These receptors were obtained from a man between 18 and 35 years old in good health.

In its sample, this clone was seen a few times. This chain joins TRBV6-6 and TRBJ2-1, with 9 bases identical to TRBD1. The CDR3 consists of 13 residues. J was trimmed by 9 bases and V by 8 bases; bases with no gene match: 8. CDR1 and CDR2 from the germline V gene are MNHNY and SVGAGI (reference sequence). The CDR3 is CASETGGGGEQFF. DNA of the CDR3: TGTGCCAGCGAGACAGGGGGGGGAGGTGAGCAGTTCTTC.

As regards this clone: The same CDR3 can be traced to other DNA sequences in this sample. The chain is built from TRBV5-1 and TRBJ1-2; D is unclear. The CDR3 totals 12 residues. With 0 bases removed from V and 5 bases from J, the gap between germline ends came to 5 bases. The germline gives CDR1 SGHRS, CDR2 YFSETQ. The CDR3 here is CASSLGQYGYTF. The CDR3 DNA reads as TGCGCCAGCAGCTTGGGTCAGTATGGCTACACCTTC.

At least ten counts were recorded for this clone. V gene TRBV15 combines with J gene TRBJ2-5; maybe TRBD2 (6 bases). Trimming stripped 6 bases from V and 3 bases from J, with 14 bases between. The CDR3 sequence is 14 residues long. CDR1 LNHNV and CDR2 YYDKDF come from the germline V gene (reference sequence). Here the CDR3 DNA reads TGTGCCACCAGGATATGGGGACTCGAAGAGACCCAGTACTTC. Amino acids: CATRIWGLEETQYF.

The genes are TRBV19 and TRBJ1-1, with 9 bases that match TRBD1. CDR1 is LNHDA and CDR2 is SQIVND in the germline V gene (reference sequence). The CDR3 consists of 14 residues. V lost 3 bases, J lost 1 base, and 0 bases stayed unmatched. CDR3 residues: CASSMTGGNTEAFF. Written as DNA, the CDR3 is TGTGCCAGTAGTATGACAGGGGGGAACACTGAAGCTTTCTTT.

The chain combines TRBV5-4 with TRBJ2-7; 11 bases fit TRBD2. This CDR3 has 15 residues. V shed 3 bases and J 0 bases; nucleotides not matched to a gene: 2. CDR1 SGHNT and CDR2 YYREEE come from the germline V gene (reference sequence). CDR3 in DNA: TGTGCCAGCAGCTCCCTAGCGGGAGGCTCCTACGAGCAGTACTTC. It encodes CASSSLAGGSYEQYF.

This chain uses TRBV5-6 with TRBJ2-2; D is unresolved. Trimming stripped 4 bases from V and 6 bases from J, with 19 bases between. Germline V gene data show CDR1 as SGHDT and CDR2 as YYEEEE. The CDR3 contains 16 residues. CDR3 DNA sequence: TGTGCCAGCAGCAGGGCCCAGCTCGTCGGTTCCGGGGAGCTGTTTTTT. Translated: CASSRAQLVGSGELFF.

J is TRBJ1-2 and V is TRBV5-1, with 8 nucleotides matching TRBD1. This CDR3 spans 14 amino acids. The V and J ends lost 3 bases and 3 bases, in that order; junction bases with no gene match: 4. Germline assignment: CDR1 SGHRS and CDR2 YFSETQ. The CDR3 region has the DNA TGCGCCAGCAGCTCGCAGGGGGCACACTATGGCTACACCTTC. As protein: CASSSQGAHYGYTF.

This sequence joins TRBV15 and TRBJ1-1; 9 positions match TRBD1. The CDR3 spans 15 residues. The J segment lost 6 bases and the V segment lost 2 bases, leaving 7 bases of the junction unmatched. CDR1 is LNHNV, CDR2 YYDKDF, per germline (reference sequence). CDR3 in DNA: TGTGCCACCAGCAGATCGGGACAGGGTATTTCTGAAGCTTTCTTT. It specifies CATSRSGQGISEAFF.

This clone was counted at least ten times. This rearrangement joins TRBV10-3 to TRBJ2-4, with a tentative D call TRBD1 (6 bases). The CDR3 totals 14 residues. With 4 bases removed from V and 0 bases from J, the gap between germline ends came to 7 bases. Germline V CDR1 and CDR2: ENHRY, SYGVKD. In DNA, the CDR3 is TGTGCCATCAGTGGGGACACAGCCAAAAACATTCAGTACTTC. Protein product: CAISGDTAKNIQYF.

The chain carries TRBV4-2 and TRBJ2-7; no clear D. The CDR3 has 17 amino acids. The V end lost 0 bases, the J end lost 2 bases, and 17 bases lay between the germline ends. Germline CDR1 is LGHNA and CDR2 is YNFKEQ. CDR3 sequence (DNA): TGTGCCAGCAGCCAAGAAGGACGGACGATCTCAACCTACGAGCAGTACTTC. It specifies CASSQEGRTISTYEQYF.

This chain's CDR3 is CASSIKQGAITDTQYF. The CDR3 DNA follows: TGTGCCAGCAGCATAAAACAGGGGGCGATCACAGATACGCAGTATTTT. The chain combines TRBV9 with TRBJ2-3, with 9 positions matching TRBD1. Trimming took 4 bases from V and 2 from J; bases not matched to a gene: 8. Germline CDR1 is SGDLS and CDR2 is YYNGEE. This CDR3 has 16 amino acids.

This clone has just a few counts. V usage is TRBV25-1 and J usage is TRBJ2-7, with 7 positions matching TRBD1. The trim removed 8 bases at V and 2 bases at J, leaving 15 bases unmatched. Per germline, CDR1 MGHDK and CDR2 SYGVNS. The CDR3 runs to 16 residues. CDR3 in amino acids: CASSEQTGFHAYEQYF. The CDR3 bases are TGTGCCAGCTCCGAACAGACAGGGTTTCACGCCTACGAGCAGTACTTC.

This clone was observed a handful of times. The rearrangement joins TRBV29-1 to TRBJ2-1; D possibly corresponds to TRBD2 (6 bases). CDR1 is SQVTM and CDR2 is ANQGSEA in the germline V gene. The CDR3 is made up of 15 amino acids. The V end lost 3 bases, the J end lost 0 bases, and 12 bases lay between the germline ends. This CDR3 reads CSVEAGWGSYNEQFF. The CDR3, as DNA: TGCAGCGTTGAGGCGGGATGGGGCTCCTACAATGAGCAGTTCTTC.

This clone appeared a few times. The chain couples TRBV28 to TRBJ2-1, with D possibly TRBD1 on 8 matching bases. The germline CDR1 and CDR2 sequences are MDHEN and SYDVKM. The length of the CDR3 is 13 residues. V was pared by 7 bases and J by 8 bases, with 15 bases between. The CDR3 spells CASTQGGGDEQFF. The CDR3 DNA reads as TGTGCCAGCACACAGGGGGGAGGGGATGAGCAGTTCTTC. The variable domain in full, with the rest retrieved from reference TRBV28 and TRBJ2-1, is DVKVTQSSRYLVKRTGEKVFLECVQDMDHENMFWYRQDPGLGLRLIYFSYDVKMKEKGDIPEGYSVSREKKERFSLILESASTNQTSMYLCASTQGGGDEQFFGPGTRLTVL.

The CDR3 reads CASRPAPTSGEDTQYF. In DNA form, the CDR3 reads TGTGCCAGCCGCCCCGCCCCCACTAGCGGGGAAGATACGCAGTATTTT. The chain couples TRBV12-1 to TRBJ2-3; the listed D gene, TRBD2, was not tested against the DNA. TRBV12-1 is described as a pseudogene. The CDR3 covers 16 residues.

The chain links TRBV30 to TRBJ2-3; TRBD1 is a possible D gene (5 bases). The CDR3 length is 16 residues. Germline V gene sequence: CDR1 GTSNPN, CDR2 SVGIG (reference sequence). V shed 0 bases and J shed 2 bases, with 15 bases lying between them. CDR3 sequence: CAWSVAKGSLTDTQYF. CDR3 sequence (DNA): TGTGCCTGGAGTGTAGCTAAGGGGTCTCTCACAGATACGCAGTATTTT.

This clone was observed many times. The chain links TRBV29-1 to TRBJ1-2; 8 bases are a match to TRBD1. The germline gives CDR1 SQVTM, CDR2 ANQGSEA. Trimming cost V 6 bases and J 4 bases; bases outside gene matches: 13. The CDR3 has 15 amino acids. DNA for the CDR3: TGCAGCGTGGTTGGAGTTGGACAGGGTATCTATGGCTACACCTTC. Translating gives CSVVGVGQGIYGYTF.

There are many counts of this clone. The chain is built from TRBV11-2 and TRBJ2-7; 7 bases are shared with TRBD1. This CDR3 contains 14 residues. V trimming: 3 bases; J trimming: 2 bases; junction bases outside the gene matches: 4. CDR1 and CDR2 (germline): SGHAT, FQNNGV. CDR3 residues: CASSFIGQAYEQYF. The CDR3 nucleotides are TGTGCCAGCAGCTTCATAGGACAGGCCTACGAGCAGTACTTC.

The gene calls are TRBV5-1 and TRBJ2-3; possibly TRBD1 for D (6 bases). Germline CDR1 SGHRS, CDR2 YFSETQ. V lost 4 bases and J lost 5, with 8 bases in between. The CDR3 length is 12 residues. The CDR3 loop reads CASSKDRDTQYF. As DNA, the CDR3 is TGCGCCAGCAGCAAGGACAGAGATACGCAGTATTTT.

This clone was recorded at least ten times. The rearrangement links TRBV2 to TRBJ2-1; D gene uncertain. Germline V gene data show CDR1 as SNHLY and CDR2 as FYNNEI. Trimming pared 5 bases from V and 10 bases from J, leaving 9 bases between. This CDR3 region has 11 residues. The CDR3, as DNA: TGTGCCAGCAGTCGACCCAACGAGCAGTTCTTC. Protein product: CASSRPNEQFF.

This clone has only a few counts. The chain is built from TRBV5-4 and TRBJ2-2; D not certain. The CDR3 runs 16 residues. Germline V gene sequence: CDR1 SGHNT, CDR2 YYREEE (reference sequence). V dropped 3 bases and J dropped 2 bases, with 14 bases sitting between them. The CDR3 loop reads CASSSFWAVNTGELFF. CDR3 nucleotide sequence: TGTGCCAGCAGCTCGTTTTGGGCGGTTAACACCGGGGAGCTGTTTTTT.

This clone has more than one count but fewer than ten. This chain links TRBV29-1 with TRBJ2-1; D is possibly TRBD2 (6 bases). This CDR3 has 12 amino acids. CDR1 is SQVTM, CDR2 ANQGSEA, per germline. The ends were cut back, 0 bases at V and 11 bases at J, with 11 bases in the middle. CDR3 DNA: TGCAGCGTTGAAGAAGGAGGGATACAGCAGTTCTTC. It yields the protein CSVEEGGIQQFF.

The chain recombines TRBV25-1 with TRBJ2-5, with D possibly TRBD1 on 6 matching bases. The germline CDR1 and CDR2 sequences are MGHDK and SYGVNS. Trimming took off 1 base at V and 2 bases at J, with 11 bases between the two ends. The length of the CDR3 is 15 residues. CDR3: CASSEFLGGQETQYF. CDR3 nucleotide sequence: TGTGCCAGCAGTGAATTTTTAGGGGGTCAAGAGACCCAGTACTTC. Using reference TRBV25-1 and TRBJ2-5 for the parts outside the CDR3, the full variable domain is EADIYQTPRYLVIGTGKKITLECSQTMGHDKMYWYQQDPGMELHLIHYSYGVNSTEKGDLSSESTVSRIRTEHFPLTLESARPSHTSQYLCASSEFLGGQETQYFGPGTRLLVL.

With regard to this clone: A junction end diverges from the germline sequence, so it may reflect a read error. The chain joins TRBV4-1 to TRBJ2-5; D gene unclear. Germline V lookup: CDR1 MGHRA, CDR2 YSYEKL. This CDR3 is built from 15 residues. CDR3 nucleotide sequence: TGTGCCAGCAGCTACGGTTCAGGAAACCAAGAGACCCAGTACTTC. Amino acid sequence: CASSYGSGNQETQYF.

The CDR3 region is CASSLPGSYGYTF. The CDR3 bases are TGTGCCAGCAGTCTCCCAGGGTCCTATGGCTACACCTTC. The chain combines TRBV28 with TRBJ1-2; a possible D gene is TRBD1 (5 bases). The germline V gene encodes CDR1 MDHEN and CDR2 SYDVKM. The CDR3 runs to 13 residues. Between the trimmed V and J ends, which lost 5 bases and 4 bases, there was a span of 11 bases.

This clone came up a few times. The chain couples TRBV5-1 to TRBJ2-1, with D possibly matching TRBD2 (5 bases). This CDR3 region has 14 residues. V lost 5 bases and J lost 6, with 15 bases in between. Germline V gene sequence: CDR1 SGHRS, CDR2 YFSETQ. DNA for the CDR3: TGCGCCAGCAGTGAGGGAACAATGGGCAATGAGCAGTTCTTC. This sequence encodes CASSEGTMGNEQFF.

This clone came up a few times. This rearrangement joins TRBV29-1 to TRBJ1-1; D gene ambiguous. V lost 2 bases, J lost 0 bases, and 7 bases lay in between. The V gene's germline CDR1 is SQVTM and CDR2 ANQGSEA. The CDR3 consists of 13 residues. This chain's CDR3 is CSVEQNMNTEAFF. The DNA of the CDR3 is TGCAGCGTTGAACAGAACATGAACACTGAAGCTTTCTTT.

V usage is TRBV11-2 and J usage is TRBJ2-7; D is perhaps TRBD2 (5 bases). This CDR3 comprises 13 residues. The germline V gene encodes CDR1 SGHAT and CDR2 FQNNGV. Trimming removed 2 bases from V and 3 bases from J, with 8 bases in between. The CDR3 is CASSLQRDYEQYF. Here the CDR3 DNA reads TGTGCCAGCAGCTTACAACGGGACTACGAGCAGTACTTC. Using reference TRBV11-2 and TRBJ2-7 for the parts outside the CDR3, the full variable domain is EAGVAQSPRYKIIEKRQSVAFWCNPISGHATLYWYQQILGQGPKLLIQFQNNGVVDDSQLPKDRFSAERLKGVDSTLKIQPAKLEDSAVYLCASSLQRDYEQYFGPGTRLTVT.

This clone was detected a few times. This CDR3 is CASRGTGLTGELFF. The CDR3 nucleotides are TGTGCCAGTAGGGGGACAGGCTTAACCGGGGAGCTGTTTTTT. This chain uses TRBV19 with TRBJ2-2; TRBD1 matches 8 bases. CDR1 is LNHDA, CDR2 SQIVND, per germline (reference sequence). The CDR3 contains 14 residues. V lost 6 bases, J lost 5 bases, and 5 bases stayed unmatched.

This clone has just a few counts. J is TRBJ1-4 and V is TRBV30; D gene uncertain. CDR1 GTSNPN and CDR2 SVGIG come from the germline V gene (reference sequence). The CDR3 consists of 13 residues. V gave up 5 bases and J gave up 6 bases, with 13 bases separating them. The CDR3 DNA follows: TGTGCCTGGGTCCGTGGGTCTGATGAAAAACTGTTTTTT. Its protein is CAWVRGSDEKLFF.